This TCR beta chain was obtained from a study of shared clonotypes between healthy human individuals (TCRdb year 2020). Describing the broader study: Two women and a few men aged 18 to 49 years were included in the cohort. Per donor, leukapheresis produced somewhere between about 0.94 and 10 billion PBMCs. To increase sequencing depth and limit assay-specific biases, TCR repertoire library preparation and sequencing were carried out by different laboratories using diverse techniques. Per donor, three plates each were used for CD4 naive and CD4 memory, two for CD8 naive, and one for CD8 memory. The study deeply sequenced blood TCR repertoires of about five healthy adults to estimate repertoire size and the extent of clonotype sharing between individuals. The investigation overall reported the following: The small number of donors limited the genetic and exposure-history diversity represented. Only blood was sampled, and tissue TCR repertoires likely differ from those in blood. Compared with non-shared clonotypes, clonotypes shared by all four sorted-subset donors had higher generation probabilities. Pairwise subsampling indicated that sequencing depth was expected to affect the degree of clonotype sharing among donors. Naive subsets generally had larger estimated clonotype richness than memory subsets did. Incomplete sequencing was indicated by rarefaction of sorted-subset datasets, despite the large sequencing depth. When several donors were compared, the shared fraction of clonotypes was roughly 5% for naive CD4, more than 3% for naive CD8, about 2.5% for memory CD4, and approximately 0.4% for memory CD8.

Healthy HIV-negative adults with no recently reported acute infections or vaccinations were included as donors. All donors were Caucasian adults living in Nashville, Tennessee, USA. CD4+ T cells were enriched by magnetic negative selection, after which naive cells were positively selected on CD45RA and the negative fraction was taken as the memory subset. Blood was collected by leukapheresis, and PBMCs were isolated by Ficoll-Histopaque density gradient centrifugation and then cryopreserved in liquid nitrogen vapor phase. Analytical flow cytometry was used to check the purity and quantity of each magnetically sorted T cell population. From each sorted fraction, genomic DNA was isolated and quantified by UV absorbance on a Nanodrop 2000c. V is trimmed back by 0 bases and J by 5 bases, and the junction contains 10 bases that no gene match accounts for. The CDR3 runs 16 amino acids, cysteine and phenylalanine included. Just CDR3 DNA is preserved here, 48 bases in frame from base 1. For CDR1 and CDR2, the germline V gene lists SGHDT and YYEEEE.

Comment on this clone: Its antigen is still unknown. Base qualities are not at hand, and no much larger clone is one base apart.

Using the deep immunoSEQ assay, multiplex PCR amplified TCR CDR3 regions from genomic DNA. Extracted genomic DNA from each cell subset was distributed evenly across all wells of several immunoSEQ 96-well plates, and each plate was treated as a replicate. For sorted subsets, approximately 190 ng of genomic DNA, equivalent to tens of thousands of T cell genomes, went into each replicate PCR. The purified libraries were quantified using a Qubit 3.0 fluorometer, sized with a Bioanalyzer 2100, and then quantified again using the KAPA Library Quantification kit. Each immunoSEQ 96-well plate was sequenced on its own single-read 150-cycle Illumina NextSeq 550 flow cell. The published analysis was carried out like this. Because the immunoSEQ output included only junctional sequences and no quality scores, the filtering could not be the same as the filtering used for full-length reads. To assign V/J genes and CDR3, sequences were annotated against IMGT germline references using PyIR, a Python wrapper for IgBLAST v1.9. Reads were removed for weak V/J assignments (E-value above 1e-6), missing CDR3, stop codons, out-of-frame junctions, or ambiguous translated residues. V3J clonotypes were defined as sequences sharing the same inferred V gene, J gene, and CDR3 amino acid sequence. To compute the percentage overlap between repertoires, the number of shared unique clonotypes was divided by the size of the smaller repertoire. Richness of each repertoire was evaluated using RTK rarefaction, the Chao1 estimator, and Recon v2.1 estimates of unobserved clonotypes. Generation probabilities for all TCRbeta clonotypes obtained by the gDNA method from several donors were computed using OLGA. Not all clones reach the TCRdb copy of this immuneACCESS table, which keeps in-frame sequences only. Checked studies attribute under half of the gap to unresolved V genes and leave the rest unexplained. V and J calls and clone size are given by that table; D and trimming were obtained from the DNA. The sample table records under 300,000 clones; 60% to 70% of these occur just once. The ten biggest clones cover over 8.5% of the sample.

This TCR derives from a young man in good health. Material for sequencing was memory CD4+ T cells sorted from blood. Reading the label with the study, this specimen's cell subset or site is: CD45RA-negative fraction. In this chain, TRBV5-6 is recombined with TRBJ1-1; TRBD1 lines up with 7 middle nucleotides. The sequenced DNA: TGTGCCAGCAGCTTGGAGAAGAGGAACAGGGGAACTGAAGCTTTCTTT. The encoded protein is CASSLEKRNRGTEAFF.